The clone carrying this T cell receptor (beta chain) was detected only a few times. This specimen belongs to a study of control samples from healthy donors and cancer patients. CDR3 length: 14 amino acids. Germline V lookup: CDR1 MNHNS, CDR2 SASEGT. Deletions cut 0 bases from V and 9 bases from J, with 12 bases between. TCRdb keeps only in-frame clones here, not all; method: immunoSEQ multiplex PCR. Among about 150,000 clones listed, 93% were seen once. The clonotype was recovered from a man between 18 and 29 years old in good health. The rearrangement uses TRBV6-1 and TRBJ1-5; a possible D gene is TRBD1 (5 bases). Sample: blood. CDR3 loop: CASSEARGLGPQHF. The CDR3 nucleotides are TGTGCCAGCAGTGAAGCGAGGGGCCTGGGGCCCCAGCATTTT.